This T cell receptor (beta chain) is drawn from a study of tumor-infiltrating lymphocytes in primary liver carcinoma. Whole-study context: Patients were both men and women, whose ages ran from 30 to 69 years. Sample counts of productive TCRbeta reads spanned roughly 3.65 to 8 million; these counts were similar across tissue types.

Extraction of RNA together with DNA used 20-30 mg of unsorted bulk tissue. The investigators made TCR beta cDNA from about 0.45 ug total RNA, using a constant-region primer. Nested multiplex PCR, run for three rounds with slightly modified ARM-PCR, yielded TCR beta libraries. TRBV1-TRBV30 forward primers and a C-beta reverse primer were used in the first two PCR rounds, which each ran for about 10 cycles. In TCRdb, the multiplex PCR reads were re-called with MiXCR into one record per CDR3 protein. The sample has over 100,000 distinct CDR3 sequences; approximately 71% are singletons. As concerns this clonotype: At one end, the junction sequence differs from germline, possibly due to a read error.

This CDR3 has 15 residues. This clonotype was sampled from a woman aged 55-70 years with primary liver carcinoma and hepatitis B virus infection. Sequencing was done on a sample of tumor-adjacent normal liver tissue. The chain links TRBV12-3 or TRBV12-4 to TRBJ2-6, with 7 positions matching TRBD1. CDR3 residues: CACSRRQGGINVLTF. The CDR3 DNA reads as TGTGCCTGCAGTCGACGACAGGGTGGGATTAACGTCCTGACTTTC.